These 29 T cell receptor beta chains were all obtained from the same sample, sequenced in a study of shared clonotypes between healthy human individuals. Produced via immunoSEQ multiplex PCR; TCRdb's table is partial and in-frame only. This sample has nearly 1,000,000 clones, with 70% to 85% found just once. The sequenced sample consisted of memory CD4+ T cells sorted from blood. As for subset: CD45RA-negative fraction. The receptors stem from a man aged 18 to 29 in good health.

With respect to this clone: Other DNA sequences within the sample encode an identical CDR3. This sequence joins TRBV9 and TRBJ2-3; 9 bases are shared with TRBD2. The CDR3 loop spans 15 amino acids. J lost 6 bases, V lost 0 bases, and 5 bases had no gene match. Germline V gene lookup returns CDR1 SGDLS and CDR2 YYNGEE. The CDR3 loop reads CASSVGLAGSDTQYF. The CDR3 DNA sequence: TGTGCCAGCAGCGTAGGGCTAGCGGGGTCGGATACGCAGTATTTT.

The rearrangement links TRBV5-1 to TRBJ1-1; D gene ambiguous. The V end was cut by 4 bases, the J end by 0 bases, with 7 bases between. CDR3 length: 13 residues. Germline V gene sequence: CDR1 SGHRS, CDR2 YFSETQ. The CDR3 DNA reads TGCGCCAGCAGCCGAGCGCTGAACACTGAAGCTTTCTTT. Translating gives CASSRALNTEAFF.

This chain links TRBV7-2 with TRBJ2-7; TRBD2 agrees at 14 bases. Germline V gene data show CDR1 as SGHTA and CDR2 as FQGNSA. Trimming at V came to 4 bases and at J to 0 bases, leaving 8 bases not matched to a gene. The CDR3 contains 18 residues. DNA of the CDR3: TGTGCCAGCAGCTGGATCCCGGGACTAGCGGGAGCCTCCTACGAGCAGTACTTC. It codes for CASSWIPGLAGASYEQYF.

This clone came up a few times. The CDR3 nucleotides are TGTGCCAGCACCGGGGGGGCCTACGAGCAGTACTTC. Translation gives CASTGGAYEQYF. The V and J genes are TRBV6-1 and TRBJ2-7; 8 bases align to TRBD2. The CDR3 has 12 amino acids. Trimming took 7 bases from V and 2 from J; bases not matched to a gene: 1. Germline CDR1 MNHNS, CDR2 SASEGT.

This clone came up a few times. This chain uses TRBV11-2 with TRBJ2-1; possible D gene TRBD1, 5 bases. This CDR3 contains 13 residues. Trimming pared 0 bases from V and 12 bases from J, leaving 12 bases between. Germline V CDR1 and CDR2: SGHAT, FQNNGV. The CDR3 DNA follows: TGTGCCAGCAGCTTAGATCGCCAGGGATTGCAGTTCTTC. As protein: CASSLDRQGLQFF.

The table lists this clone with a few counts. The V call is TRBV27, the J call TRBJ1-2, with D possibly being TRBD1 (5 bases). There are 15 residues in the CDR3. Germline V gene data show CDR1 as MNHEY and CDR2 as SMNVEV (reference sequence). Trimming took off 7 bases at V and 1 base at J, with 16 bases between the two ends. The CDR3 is CASMKGTAGNYGYTF. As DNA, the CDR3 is TGTGCCAGCATGAAAGGGACGGCGGGTAACTATGGCTACACCTTC.

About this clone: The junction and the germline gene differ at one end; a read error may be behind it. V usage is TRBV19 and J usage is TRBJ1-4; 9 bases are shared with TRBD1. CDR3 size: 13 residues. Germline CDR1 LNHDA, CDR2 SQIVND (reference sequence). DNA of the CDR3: TGTGCCAGTAGTATGTTTCACGGGACAGGGATAATTTTT. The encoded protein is CASSMFHGTGIIF.

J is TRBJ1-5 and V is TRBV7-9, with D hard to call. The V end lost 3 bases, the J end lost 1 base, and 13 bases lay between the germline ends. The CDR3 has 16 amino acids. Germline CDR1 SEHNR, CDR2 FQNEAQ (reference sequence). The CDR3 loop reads CASSFFRSGSNQPQHF. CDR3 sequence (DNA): TGTGCCAGCAGCTTTTTCCGCAGCGGGAGCAATCAGCCCCAGCATTTT.

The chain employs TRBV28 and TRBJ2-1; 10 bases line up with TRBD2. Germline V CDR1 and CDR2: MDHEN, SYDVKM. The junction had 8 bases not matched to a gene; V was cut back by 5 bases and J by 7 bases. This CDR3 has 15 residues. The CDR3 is CASSPPSGGTNEQFF. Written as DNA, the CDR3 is TGTGCCAGCAGTCCCCCTAGCGGGGGTACAAATGAGCAGTTCTTC.

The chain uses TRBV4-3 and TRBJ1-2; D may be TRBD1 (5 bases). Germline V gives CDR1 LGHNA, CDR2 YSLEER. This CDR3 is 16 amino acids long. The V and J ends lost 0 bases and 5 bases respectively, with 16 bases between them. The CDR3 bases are TGCGCCAGCAGCCAAGATTGGGGGGGGTGGACTTATGGCTACACCTTC. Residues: CASSQDWGGWTYGYTF.

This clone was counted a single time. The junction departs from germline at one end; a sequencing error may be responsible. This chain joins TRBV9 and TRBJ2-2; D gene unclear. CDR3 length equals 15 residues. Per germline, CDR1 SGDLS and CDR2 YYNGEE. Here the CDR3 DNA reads TGTGCCAGCACCGTAGGTATTGTAGCAACCGGGGAGCTGTTTTTT. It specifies CASTVGIVATGELFF.

CDR3 nucleotides: TGTGCCAGCAGTGGGGACAGACGCTACGAGCAGTACTTC. Translating it yields CASSGDRRYEQYF. The chain joins TRBV2 to TRBJ2-7, with 7 nucleotides matching TRBD1. V was pared by 4 bases and J by 3 bases, with 3 bases of the junction left unmatched. The CDR3 covers 13 residues. Germline V gives CDR1 SNHLY, CDR2 FYNNEI.

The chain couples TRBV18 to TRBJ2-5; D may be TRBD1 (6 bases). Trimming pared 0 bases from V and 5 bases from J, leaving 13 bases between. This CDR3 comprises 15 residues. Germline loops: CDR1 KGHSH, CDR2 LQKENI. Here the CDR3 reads CASSPPAQGGETQYF. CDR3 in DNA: TGTGCCAGCTCACCACCGGCACAGGGTGGGGAGACCCAGTACTTC.

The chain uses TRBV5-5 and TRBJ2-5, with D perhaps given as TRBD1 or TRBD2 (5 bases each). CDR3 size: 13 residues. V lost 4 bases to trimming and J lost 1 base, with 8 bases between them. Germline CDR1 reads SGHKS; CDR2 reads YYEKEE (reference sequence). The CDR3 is CASSPGTQETQYF. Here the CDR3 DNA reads TGTGCCAGCAGCCCCGGGACCCAAGAGACCCAGTACTTC.

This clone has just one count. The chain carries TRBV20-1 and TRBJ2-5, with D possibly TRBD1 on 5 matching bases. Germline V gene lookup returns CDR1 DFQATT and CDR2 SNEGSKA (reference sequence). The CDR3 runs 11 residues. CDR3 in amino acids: CLGQSQETQYF. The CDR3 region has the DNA TGCTTGGGGCAGAGCCAAGAGACCCAGTACTTC.

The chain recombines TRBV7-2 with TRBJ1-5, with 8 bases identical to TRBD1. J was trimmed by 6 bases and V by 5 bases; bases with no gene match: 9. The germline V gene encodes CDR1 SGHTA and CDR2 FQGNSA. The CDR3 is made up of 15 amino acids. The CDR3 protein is CASSLWTGQGQPQHF. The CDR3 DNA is TGTGCCAGCAGCCTGTGGACAGGGCAGGGTCAGCCCCAGCATTTT.

CDR3 protein: CASTSTGLSYNEQFF. Here the CDR3 DNA reads TGTGCCAGCACCTCGACAGGGCTCTCCTACAATGAGCAGTTCTTC. This sequence joins TRBV6-6 and TRBJ2-1; 7 positions match TRBD1. Trimming at V came to 7 bases and at J to 0 bases, leaving 6 bases not matched to a gene. CDR1 MNHNY and CDR2 SVGAGI come from the germline V gene (reference sequence). The CDR3 sequence is 15 residues long.

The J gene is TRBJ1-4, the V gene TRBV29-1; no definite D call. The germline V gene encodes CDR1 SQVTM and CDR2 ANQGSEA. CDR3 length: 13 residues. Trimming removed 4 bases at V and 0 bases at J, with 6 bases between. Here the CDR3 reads CSVVQPTNEKLFF. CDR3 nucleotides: TGCAGCGTTGTGCAGCCAACTAATGAAAAACTGTTTTTT.

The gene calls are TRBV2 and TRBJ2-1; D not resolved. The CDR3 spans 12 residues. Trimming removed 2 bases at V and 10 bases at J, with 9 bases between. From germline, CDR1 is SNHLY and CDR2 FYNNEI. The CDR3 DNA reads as TGTGCCAGCAGTGAAAGGCTCCCGGAGCAGTTCTTC. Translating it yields CASSERLPEQFF.

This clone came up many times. The CDR3 DNA reads TGTGCCAGCTCACCAACAGACACCCGCGAGCAGTACTTC. It encodes CASSPTDTREQYF. The rearrangement joins TRBV18 to TRBJ2-7; no firm D call. Per the germline V gene, CDR1 is KGHSH and CDR2 is LQKENI. This CDR3 has 13 residues. Trimming removed 2 bases at V and 6 bases at J, with 11 bases between.

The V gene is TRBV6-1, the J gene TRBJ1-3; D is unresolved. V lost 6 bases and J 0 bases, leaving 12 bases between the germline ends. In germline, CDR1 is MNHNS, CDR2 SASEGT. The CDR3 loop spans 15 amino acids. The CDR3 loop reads CASREQTYSGNTIYF. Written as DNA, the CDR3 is TGTGCCAGCAGGGAACAGACGTACTCTGGAAACACCATATATTTT.

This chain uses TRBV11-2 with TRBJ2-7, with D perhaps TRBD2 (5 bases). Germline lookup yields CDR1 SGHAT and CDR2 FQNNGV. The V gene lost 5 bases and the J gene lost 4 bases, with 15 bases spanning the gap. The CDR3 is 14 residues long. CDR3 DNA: TGTGCCAGCAGCCCCGAAGGAGGTGTTTACGAGCAGTACTTC. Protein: CASSPEGGVYEQYF.

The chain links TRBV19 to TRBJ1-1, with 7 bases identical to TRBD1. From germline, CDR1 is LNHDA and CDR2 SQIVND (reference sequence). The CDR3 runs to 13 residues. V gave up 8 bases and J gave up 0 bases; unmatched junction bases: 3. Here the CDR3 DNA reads TGTGCCAGTCAGGGGGGGATGAACACTGAAGCTTTCTTT. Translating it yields CASQGGMNTEAFF. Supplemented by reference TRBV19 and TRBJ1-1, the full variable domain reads DGGITQSPKYLFRKEGQNVTLSCEQNLNHDAMYWYRQDPGQGLRLIYYSQIVNDFQKGDIAEGYSVSREKKESFPLTVTSAQKNPTAFYLCASQGGMNTEAFFGQGTRLTVV.

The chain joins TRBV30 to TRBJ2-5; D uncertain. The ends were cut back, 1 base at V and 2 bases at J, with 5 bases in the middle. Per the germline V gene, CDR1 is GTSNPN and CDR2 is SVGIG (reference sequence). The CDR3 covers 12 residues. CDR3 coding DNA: TGTGCCTGGAGTGCCAGGCAAGAGACCCAGTACTTC. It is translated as CAWSARQETQYF.

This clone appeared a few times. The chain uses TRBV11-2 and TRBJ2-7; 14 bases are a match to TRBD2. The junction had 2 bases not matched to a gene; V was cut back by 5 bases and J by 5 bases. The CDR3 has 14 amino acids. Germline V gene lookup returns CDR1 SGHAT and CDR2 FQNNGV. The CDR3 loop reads CASSPGLAGDEQYF. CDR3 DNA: TGTGCCAGCAGCCCGGGACTAGCGGGAGACGAGCAGTACTTC.

The CDR3 DNA sequence: TGTGCCACCGGCCGGCGGACGCAAGGATACGAGCAGTACTTC. It is translated as CATGRRTQGYEQYF. The chain is built from TRBV6-1 and TRBJ2-7; D uncertain. Trimming cost V 10 bases and J 4 bases, with 20 bases left between them. The CDR3 is made up of 14 amino acids. Germline assignment: CDR1 MNHNS and CDR2 SASEGT.

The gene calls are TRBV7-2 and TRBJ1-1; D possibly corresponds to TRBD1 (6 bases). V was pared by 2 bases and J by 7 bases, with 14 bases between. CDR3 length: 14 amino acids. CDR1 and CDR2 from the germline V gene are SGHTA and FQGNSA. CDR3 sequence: CASSLYGGAGEAFF. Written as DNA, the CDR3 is TGTGCCAGCAGCTTATACGGGGGCGCAGGTGAAGCTTTCTTT.

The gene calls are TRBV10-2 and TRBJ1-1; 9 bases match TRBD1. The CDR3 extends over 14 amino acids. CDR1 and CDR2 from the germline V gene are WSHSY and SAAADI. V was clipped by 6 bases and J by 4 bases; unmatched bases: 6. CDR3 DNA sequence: TGCGCCAGCAGGCACAGGGGGCAGAGCACTGAAGCTTTCTTT. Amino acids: CASRHRGQSTEAFF.

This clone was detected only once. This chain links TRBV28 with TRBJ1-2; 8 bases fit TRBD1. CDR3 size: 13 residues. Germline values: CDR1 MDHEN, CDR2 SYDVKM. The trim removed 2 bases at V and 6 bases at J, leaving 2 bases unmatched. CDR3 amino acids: CASSLDRGDGYTF. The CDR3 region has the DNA TGTGCCAGCAGTTTAGACAGGGGAGATGGCTACACCTTC.